These 10 T cell receptor beta chains originate from one sample sequenced in a study of blood T cell repertoires in COVID-19. Libraries were prepared by immunoSEQ multiplex PCR; TCRdb keeps only in-frame clonotypes and omits some of them. The table lists under 100,000 clones, over 75% of them singletons. Sequencing was performed on peripheral blood. These receptors all come from a woman of 80 years or more with COVID-19, enrolled during active disease.

As to this clone: Other nucleotide sequences in the sample specify the same CDR3. The chain couples TRBV7-3 to TRBJ2-7; TRBD2 matches 7 bases. Germline loops: CDR1 SGHTA, CDR2 FQGTGA. The trim removed 0 bases at V and 0 bases at J, leaving 2 bases unmatched. This CDR3 has 15 amino acids. The CDR3 loop reads CASSLTSSGSYEQYF. DNA for the CDR3: TGTGCCAGCAGCTTAACATCTAGCGGCTCCTACGAGCAGTACTTC.

The CDR3 DNA reads TGTGCCAGCAGCTCAGGGACAGGGAATTCACCCCTCCACTTT. This codes for CASSSGTGNSPLHF. The V call is TRBV2, the J call TRBJ1-6; 9 bases are shared with TRBD1. The CDR3 is made up of 14 amino acids. Trimming at V came to 6 bases and at J to 7 bases, leaving 4 bases not matched to a gene. The germline V gene encodes CDR1 SNHLY and CDR2 FYNNEI. Looking up the rest from reference TRBV2 and TRBJ1-6 gives the full variable domain: EPEVTQTPSHQVTQMGQEVILRCVPISNHLYFYWYRQILGQKVEFLVSFYNNEISEKSEIFDDQFSVERPDGSNFTLKIRSTKLEDSAMYFCASSSGTGNSPLHFGNGTRLTVT.

The rearrangement joins TRBV12-3 or TRBV12-4 to TRBJ1-2; 10 bases are shared with TRBD1. The CDR3 runs to 13 residues. After removal of 3 bases from V and 7 bases from J, the junction contained 2 bases not matched to a gene. CDR3 nucleotides: TGTGCCAGCAGTTTCGGACAGGGGGGTGGCTACACCTTC. It translates to CASSFGQGGGYTF.

On this clone itself: This sample includes further DNA sequences coding for the same CDR3. This chain uses TRBV18 with TRBJ2-1; 10 bases line up with TRBD2. This CDR3 is built from 15 residues. CDR1 is KGHSH, CDR2 LQKENI, per germline. The J segment lost 3 bases and the V segment lost 1 base, leaving 0 bases of the junction unmatched. CDR3 nucleotide sequence: TGTGCCAGCTCACCACTAGCGGGAGGCTACAATGAGCAGTTCTTC. Its protein product is CASSPLAGGYNEQFF.

The rearrangement links TRBV5-1 to TRBJ2-5; TRBD2 agrees at 14 bases. Per the germline V gene, CDR1 is SGHRS and CDR2 is YFSETQ. CDR3 length equals 17 residues. Trimming took 4 bases from V and 3 from J; bases not matched to a gene: 8. Here the CDR3 reads CASSRRLAGGPEETQYF. In DNA form, the CDR3 reads TGCGCCAGCAGCCGACGACTAGCGGGAGGGCCTGAAGAGACCCAGTACTTC.

This sequence joins TRBV7-8 and TRBJ2-5, with 8 bases fitting TRBD1. CDR1 is SGHVS and CDR2 is FQNEAQ in the germline V gene. Trimming removed 0 bases from V and 5 bases from J; junction bases left unmatched: 5. There are 15 residues in the CDR3. The CDR3 loop is CASSLARDRLETQYF. The DNA of the CDR3 is TGTGCCAGCAGCTTAGCGAGGGACAGGTTGGAGACCCAGTACTTC. The full variable domain, completed using reference TRBV7-8 and TRBJ2-5, is GAGVSQSPRYKVAKRGQDVALRCDPISGHVSLFWYQQALGQGPEFLTYFQNEAQLDKSGLPSDRFFAERPEGSVSTLKIQRTQQEDSAVYLCASSLARDRLETQYFGPGTRLLVL.

This chain links TRBV5-1 with TRBJ2-1; 8 nucleotides align to TRBD2. Trimming cost V 6 bases and J 0 bases; bases outside gene matches: 8. CDR3 length equals 16 residues. Germline loops: CDR1 SGHRS, CDR2 YFSETQ. The CDR3 region is CASNRTSGPSYNEQFF. The CDR3 region has the DNA TGCGCCAGCAATCGAACTAGCGGACCCTCCTACAATGAGCAGTTCTTC.

The V and J genes are TRBV6-4 and TRBJ2-5; TRBD1 agrees at 9 bases. CDR1 is MRHNA, CDR2 SNTAGT, per germline. Germline trimming cut 5 bases from V and 5 bases from J; bases unmatched to any gene: 9. CDR3 length: 15 residues. The CDR3 DNA sequence: TGTGCCAGCAGTCCCCGGGACAGGGTCGGGGAGACCCAGTACTTC. It translates to CASSPRDRVGETQYF.

This clone was detected once. V usage is TRBV18 and J usage is TRBJ2-3; 11 bases fit TRBD2. Germline lookup yields CDR1 KGHSH and CDR2 LQKENI. The ends lost 3 bases at V and 2 bases at J; junction bases unmatched: 4. The CDR3 extends over 16 amino acids. CDR3 loop: CASSPLAGGYTDTQYF. The CDR3 DNA is TGTGCCAGCTCACCCTTAGCGGGAGGGTACACAGATACGCAGTATTTT.

In this sample, this clone turned up once. This chain connects TRBV29-1 to TRBJ2-3; 7 positions agree with TRBD2. Germline trimming cut 3 bases from V and 4 bases from J; bases unmatched to any gene: 4. In germline, CDR1 is SQVTM, CDR2 ANQGSEA. The CDR3 contains 13 residues. CDR3 region: CSVDAGVPDTQYF. The CDR3 DNA reads as TGCAGCGTTGACGCGGGAGTACCAGATACGCAGTATTTT.